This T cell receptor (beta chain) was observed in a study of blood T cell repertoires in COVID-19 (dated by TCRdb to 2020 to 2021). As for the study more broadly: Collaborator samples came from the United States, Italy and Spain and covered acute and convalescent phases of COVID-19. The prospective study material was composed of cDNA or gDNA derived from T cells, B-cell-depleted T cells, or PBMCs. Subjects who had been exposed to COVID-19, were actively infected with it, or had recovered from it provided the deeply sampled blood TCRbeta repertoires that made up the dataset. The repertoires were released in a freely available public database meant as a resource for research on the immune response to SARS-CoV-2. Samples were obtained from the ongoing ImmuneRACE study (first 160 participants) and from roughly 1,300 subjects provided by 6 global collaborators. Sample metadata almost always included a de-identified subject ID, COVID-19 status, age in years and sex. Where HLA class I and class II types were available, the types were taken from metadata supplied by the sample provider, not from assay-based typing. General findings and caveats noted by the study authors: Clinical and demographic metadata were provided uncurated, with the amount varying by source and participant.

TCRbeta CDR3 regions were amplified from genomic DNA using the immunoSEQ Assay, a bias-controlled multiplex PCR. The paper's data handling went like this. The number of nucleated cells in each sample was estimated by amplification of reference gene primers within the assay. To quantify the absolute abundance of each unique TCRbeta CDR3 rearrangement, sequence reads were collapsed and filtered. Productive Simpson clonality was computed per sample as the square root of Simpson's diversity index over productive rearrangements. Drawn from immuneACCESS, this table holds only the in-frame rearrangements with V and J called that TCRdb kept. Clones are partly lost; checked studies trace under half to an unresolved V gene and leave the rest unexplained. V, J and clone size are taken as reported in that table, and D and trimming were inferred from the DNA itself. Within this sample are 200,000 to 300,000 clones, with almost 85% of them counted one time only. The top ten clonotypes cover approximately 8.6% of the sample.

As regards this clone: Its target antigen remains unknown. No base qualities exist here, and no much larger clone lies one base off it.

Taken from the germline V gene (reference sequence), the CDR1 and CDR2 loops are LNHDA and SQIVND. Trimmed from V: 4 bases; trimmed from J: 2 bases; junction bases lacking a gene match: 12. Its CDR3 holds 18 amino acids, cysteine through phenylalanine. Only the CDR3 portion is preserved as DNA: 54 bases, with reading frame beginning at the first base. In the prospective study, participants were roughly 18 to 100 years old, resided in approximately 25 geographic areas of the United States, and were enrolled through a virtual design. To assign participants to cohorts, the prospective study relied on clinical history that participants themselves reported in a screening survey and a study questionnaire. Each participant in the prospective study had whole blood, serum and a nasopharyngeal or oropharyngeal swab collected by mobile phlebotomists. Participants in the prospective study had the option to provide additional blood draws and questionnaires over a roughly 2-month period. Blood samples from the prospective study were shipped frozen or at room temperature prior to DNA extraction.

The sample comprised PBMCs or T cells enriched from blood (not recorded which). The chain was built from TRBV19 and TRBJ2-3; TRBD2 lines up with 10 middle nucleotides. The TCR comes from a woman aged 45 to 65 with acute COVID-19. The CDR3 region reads CASSTPFAGTSATDTQYF. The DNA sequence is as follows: TGTGCCAGTAGTACGCCTTTTGCCGGGACTAGCGCCACAGATACGCAGTATTTT.